The 22 T cell receptor beta chains reported below all come from one sample, sequenced in a study of T cell responses to AZD1222 COVID-19 vaccine. The repertoire was sequenced with immunoSEQ multiplex PCR; TCRdb's copy has only in-frame clones and lacks some. The sample has about 140,000 clones, 80% to 95% seen once. This sample comprised peripheral blood, obtained 28 days after the second AZD1222 dose. The receptors originated from an adult who received the AZD1222 COVID-19 vaccine.

The rearrangement links TRBV3-1 (or the pseudogene TRBV3-2) to TRBJ2-5, with 8 bases fitting TRBD2. V lost 3 bases and J lost 1; bases outside the gene matches: 10. The CDR3 runs to 17 residues. Germline assignment: CDR1 LGHDT and CDR2 YNNKEL (reference sequence). Written as DNA, the CDR3 is TGTGCCAGCAGCCACCAGTCCGGGGGGGGCCCCCAAGAGACCCAGTACTTC. Translation gives CASSHQSGGGPQETQYF.

This chain uses TRBV4-3 with TRBJ2-1, with TRBD2 matching 9 bases. CDR3 size: 15 residues. Germline V lookup: CDR1 LGHNA, CDR2 YSLEER. V shed 5 bases and J 10 bases; nucleotides not matched to a gene: 12. The CDR3 bases are TGCGCCAGCAGCTCACGGACTAGCGCTCATTGGGAGCAGTTCTTC. It translates to CASSSRTSAHWEQFF.

The rearrangement links TRBV7-3 to TRBJ1-1; 8 bases match TRBD1. Germline trimming cut 5 bases from V and 4 bases from J; bases unmatched to any gene: 3. The CDR3 is made up of 13 amino acids. Germline V gene sequence: CDR1 SGHTA, CDR2 FQGTGA. The CDR3 DNA follows: TGTGCCAGCAGCCCTACAGGGGGCACTGAAGCTTTCTTT. It codes for CASSPTGGTEAFF.

V usage is TRBV7-2 and J usage is TRBJ1-2, with D tentatively TRBD1 (5 bases). CDR1 and CDR2 from the germline V gene are SGHTA and FQGNSA. Deletions cut 1 base from V and 4 bases from J, with 10 bases between. The CDR3 length is 14 residues. The CDR3 here is CASSLERGLYGYTF. The CDR3 DNA follows: TGTGCCAGCAGCTTAGAACGGGGCCTCTATGGCTACACCTTC.

The CDR3, as DNA: TGTGCCAGCAGCCCGCGACCGGGACTAGTCGCCTACGAGCAGTACTTC. As protein: CASSPRPGLVAYEQYF. V and J are TRBV5-5 and TRBJ2-7; TRBD2 matches 8 bases. V shed 4 bases and J 2 bases; nucleotides not matched to a gene: 11. Germline V gene data show CDR1 as SGHKS and CDR2 as YYEKEE (reference sequence). The CDR3 covers 16 residues.

The rearrangement joins TRBV7-2 to TRBJ2-1; D is undetermined. The germline V gene has CDR1 SGHTA and CDR2 FQGNSA. The CDR3 sequence is 11 residues long. V was pared by 8 bases and J by 9 bases, with 11 bases between. The CDR3 region is CASAGWAEQFF. Here the CDR3 DNA reads TGTGCCAGCGCCGGGTGGGCTGAGCAGTTCTTC.

On this clone itself: At one end, the junction sequence differs from germline, possibly due to a read error. The V gene is TRBV4-3, the J gene TRBJ2-3; D may match TRBD1 or TRBD2 (6 bases each). In germline, CDR1 is LGHNA, CDR2 YSLEER. The length of the CDR3 is 18 residues. This CDR3 is CARSQRGGGPTYTDTQYF. Here the CDR3 DNA reads TGCGCCCGCAGCCAACGGGGTGGGGGGCCCACTTACACAGATACGCAGTATTTT.

The chain links TRBV5-8 to TRBJ1-4, with 7 bases fitting TRBD1. This CDR3 comprises 16 residues. Germline V CDR1 and CDR2: SGHTS, YDEGEE. With 5 bases clipped from V and 0 bases from J, the junction kept 7 bases outside the gene matches. The CDR3 sequence is CASRPGQTATNEKLFF. In DNA form, the CDR3 reads TGTGCCAGCAGGCCGGGACAGACTGCAACTAATGAAAAACTGTTTTTT. The whole variable domain, filled in from reference TRBV5-8 and TRBJ1-4, reads EAGVTQSPTHLIKTRGQQATLRCSPISGHTSVYWYQQALGLGLQFLLWYDEGEERNRGNFPPRFSGRQFPNYSSELNVNALELEDSALYLCASRPGQTATNEKLFFGSGTQLSVL.

The CDR3 loop is CASSADSSTGNIQYF. The DNA for the CDR3 is TGTGCCAGCAGCGCGGACTCCAGTACGGGGAACATTCAGTACTTC. The chain joins TRBV9 to TRBJ2-4; weak D call: TRBD2 (5 bases). The CDR3 loop spans 15 amino acids. Trimming shortened V by 3 bases and J by 7 bases, and 17 bases separated the two germline ends. Germline V gene data show CDR1 as SGDLS and CDR2 as YYNGEE. The full variable domain, rest sourced from reference TRBV9 and TRBJ2-4, is DSGVTQTPKHLITATGQRVTLRCSPRSGDLSVYWYQQSLDQGLQFLIQYYNGEERAKGNILERFSAQQFPDLHSELNLSSLELGDSALYFCASSADSSTGNIQYFGAGTRLSVL.

V is TRBV10-3 and J is TRBJ1-5, with TRBD1 identical over 7 bases. Germline V lookup: CDR1 ENHRY, CDR2 SYGVKD. V lost 4 bases, J lost 2 bases, and 2 bases stayed unmatched. The CDR3 extends over 14 amino acids. CDR3 in amino acids: CAISGQGGNQPQHF. In nucleotides, the CDR3 is TGTGCCATCAGTGGACAGGGTGGCAATCAGCCCCAGCATTTT.

The rearrangement joins TRBV28 to TRBJ1-5; a weak D match, TRBD1 (5 bases). The CDR3 spans 14 residues. V was shortened by 7 bases and J by 7 bases, with 17 bases between the two germline ends. Per the germline V gene, CDR1 is MDHEN and CDR2 is SYDVKM. CDR3 sequence: CASTLEGRYQPQHF. CDR3 bases: TGTGCCAGCACCCTTGAGGGGAGGTACCAGCCCCAGCATTTT. The full variable domain, rest sourced from reference TRBV28 and TRBJ1-5, is DVKVTQSSRYLVKRTGEKVFLECVQDMDHENMFWYRQDPGLGLRLIYFSYDVKMKEKGDIPEGYSVSREKKERFSLILESASTNQTSMYLCASTLEGRYQPQHFGDGTRLSIL.

The V call is TRBV7-9, the J call TRBJ1-5; 7 bases are shared with TRBD1. The CDR3 extends over 17 amino acids. Germline values: CDR1 SEHNR, CDR2 FQNEAQ (reference sequence). V lost 4 bases to trimming and J lost 1 base; unmatched junction nucleotides: 10. CDR3 region: CASSSGTVARSNQPQHF. The CDR3 DNA follows: TGTGCCAGCAGCTCCGGGACAGTGGCTAGAAGCAATCAGCCCCAGCATTTT.

This chain connects TRBV5-1 to TRBJ2-1; TRBD1 aligns across 7 bases. The CDR3 consists of 13 residues. Germline lookup yields CDR1 SGHRS and CDR2 YFSETQ. V lost 10 bases to trimming and J lost 6 bases; unmatched junction nucleotides: 10. The CDR3: CARPGGFGNEQFF. CDR3 nucleotides: TGCGCCCGACCAGGGGGTTTCGGCAATGAGCAGTTCTTC.

The rearrangement joins TRBV10-3 to TRBJ1-1; 9 bases fit TRBD1. In germline, CDR1 is ENHRY, CDR2 SYGVKD. Trimming cost V 0 bases and J 5 bases; bases outside gene matches: 7. The CDR3 runs 16 residues. The CDR3 is CAISESIYRGPTEAFF. The CDR3 DNA sequence: TGTGCCATCAGTGAGTCGATTTACAGGGGGCCAACTGAAGCTTTCTTT.

This chain uses TRBV7-2 with TRBJ2-3; D is unclear. Germline-derived CDR1 and CDR2 are SGHTA and FQGNSA. The CDR3 is 16 amino acids. V was cut by 5 bases and J by 3 bases, with 18 bases left in between. CDR3 sequence (DNA): TGTGCCAGCAGCACCGACGACTTTACCCCGACAGATACGCAGTATTTT. This encodes CASSTDDFTPTDTQYF.

The chain uses TRBV6-2 or TRBV6-3 and TRBJ2-5, with no clear D. From germline, CDR1 is MNHEY and CDR2 SVGEGT. V lost 6 bases and J 5 bases, leaving 16 bases between the germline ends. This CDR3 has 14 amino acids. The CDR3 sequence: CASSVRVGWETQYF. The CDR3, as DNA: TGTGCCAGCAGCGTACGGGTGGGTTGGGAGACCCAGTACTTC.

This clone was detected only a few times. This sequence joins TRBV11-2 and TRBJ1-4; D is undetermined. CDR3 length: 16 residues. V shed 1 base and J shed 0 bases, with 9 bases lying between them. CDR1 is SGHAT and CDR2 is FQNNGV in the germline V gene. The CDR3 spells CASSLGRFATNEKLFF. The CDR3 coding sequence is TGTGCCAGCAGCTTAGGAAGATTCGCAACTAATGAAAAACTGTTTTTT.

The chain carries TRBV5-4 and TRBJ2-3, with D possibly TRBD1 on 6 matching bases. Germline V CDR1 and CDR2: SGHNT, YYREEE (reference sequence). V lost 4 bases to trimming and J lost 1 base, with 16 bases between them. CDR3 length: 16 amino acids. In DNA form, the CDR3 reads TGTGCCAGCAGCCCGCAGGGGCGGACCGGCACAGATACGCAGTATTTT. Translated, it gives CASSPQGRTGTDTQYF. Drawing the rest from reference TRBV5-4 and TRBJ2-3, the complete variable domain is ETGVTQSPTHLIKTRGQQVTLRCSSQSGHNTVSWYQQALGQGPQFIFQYYREEENGRGNFPPRFSGLQFPNYSSELNVNALELDDSALYLCASSPQGRTGTDTQYFGPGTRLTVL.

The chain links TRBV12-3 or TRBV12-4 to TRBJ1-2; 7 bases map to TRBD1. Trimming at V came to 7 bases and at J to 1 base, leaving 3 bases not matched to a gene. CDR3 length: 13 residues. The CDR3 DNA is TGTGCCAGCAAAAGGGGGCTTAACTATGGCTACACCTTC. Amino acids: CASKRGLNYGYTF.

This rearrangement joins TRBV9 to TRBJ1-3, with 7 bases that match TRBD1. There are 14 residues in the CDR3. Germline values: CDR1 SGDLS, CDR2 YYNGEE. V shed 3 bases and J 4 bases; nucleotides not matched to a gene: 4. DNA for the CDR3: TGTGCCAGCAGCGAACAGGGGATCGGAAACACCATATATTTT. As protein: CASSEQGIGNTIYF.

J is TRBJ2-2 and V is TRBV18; D ambiguous. V lost 2 bases and J 5 bases, leaving 9 bases between the germline ends. The CDR3 has 14 residues. Per germline, CDR1 KGHSH and CDR2 LQKENI. The CDR3 nucleotides are TGTGCCAGCTCACCAAATCAACAGACCGGGGAGCTGTTTTTT. It encodes CASSPNQQTGELFF. Full variable domain (outside the CDR3, taken from reference TRBV18 and TRBJ2-2): NAGVMQNPRHLVRRRGQEARLRCSPMKGHSHVYWYRQLPEEGLKFMVYLQKENIIDESGMPKERFSAEFPKEGPSILRIQQVVRGDSAAYFCASSPNQQTGELFFGEGSRLTVL.

For the CDR3, the DNA is TGCGCCAGCAGCCCCCGGGACAGGTTTTCCTACGAGCAGTACTTC. It encodes CASSPRDRFSYEQYF. The genes are TRBV5-1 and TRBJ2-7; the match to TRBD1 covers 8 bases. Germline values: CDR1 SGHRS, CDR2 YFSETQ. After removal of 4 bases from V and 1 base from J, the junction contained 7 bases not matched to a gene. The CDR3 covers 15 residues.